Following are 23 T cell receptor beta chains from one sample sequenced in a study of T-cell reconstitution after alpha-beta-depleted transplantation in children (dated by TCRdb to about 2016). The sample's treatment or condition label, in plain terms: allogeneic hematopoietic cell transplantation with graft depleted of TCRalphabeta T cells and CD19 B cells. The receptor library was made with PCR. The sequencer listed for this sample is Illumina HiSeq 2500. Molecular barcoding was employed in the preparation of TCR libraries, with unique molecular identifiers being used to normalize TCRbeta repertoire quantification. The public sequencing data were trimmed at Q25 with fastp and processed into clonotypes with MiXCR by TCRdb, which kept only in-frame beta chains. All rows with the same CDR3 protein become a single entry with the most common DNA and genes. Across this sample there are approximately 650,000 distinct CDR3 sequences, with roughly 13% seen only once. Jointly, the top ten make up roughly 0.77% of the sample.

Sequences were derived from PBMCs, sampled before TCRalphabeta/CD19-depleted stem cell transplant. These receptors were obtained from a girl aged 2-10 years with congenital amegakaryocytic thrombocytopenia, due to receive a stem cell transplant.

This clonotype appeared a few times. As DNA, the CDR3 is TGCGCCAGCAGCTTGGTGTTCCCCGGGAGGCAGGAGACCCAGTACTTC. This sequence encodes CASSLVFPGRQETQYF. This chain links TRBV5-1 with TRBJ2-5, with 7 bases aligning to TRBD2. V trimming: 0 bases; J trimming: 5 bases; junction bases outside the gene matches: 10. The V gene's germline CDR1 is SGHRS and CDR2 YFSETQ. The CDR3 is 16 amino acids. The whole variable domain, filled in from reference TRBV5-1 and TRBJ2-5, reads KAGVTQTPRYLIKTRGQQVTLSCSPISGHRSVSWYQQTPGQGLQFLFEYFSETQRNKGNFPGRFSGRQFSNSRSEMNVSTLELGDSALYLCASSLVFPGRQETQYFGPGTRLLVL.

This clonotype was observed many times. This chain uses TRBV12-3 or TRBV12-4 with TRBJ2-2; 7 nucleotides agree with TRBD1. CDR3 length equals 15 residues. V lost 3 bases, J lost 4 bases, and 5 bases stayed unmatched. In nucleotides, the CDR3 is TGTGCCAGCAGTTTGGGGACAGTGGGCACCGGGGAGCTGTTTTTT. This sequence encodes CASSLGTVGTGELFF.

The sample holds many counts of this clonotype. The chain combines TRBV6-5 with TRBJ1-2; D not resolved. The germline gives CDR1 MNHEY, CDR2 SVGAGI. This CDR3 has 15 amino acids. V was trimmed by 2 bases and J by 1 base, leaving 11 bases between them. The CDR3 coding sequence is TGTGCCAGCAGTTACGCCACAGCAAATAACTATGGCTACACCTTC. Protein: CASSYATANNYGYTF.

This clonotype was found many times. The V call is TRBV5-1, the J call TRBJ1-2, with no clear D. Trimming pared 5 bases from V and 0 bases from J, leaving 8 bases between. Germline CDR1 reads SGHRS; CDR2 reads YFSETQ. The CDR3 length is 13 residues. The CDR3 reads CASRTLANYGYTF. As DNA, the CDR3 is TGCGCCAGCAGGACTCTCGCTAACTATGGCTACACCTTC.

Many counts were recorded for this clonotype. The rearrangement joins TRBV20-1 to TRBJ2-5; 10 positions match TRBD2. V was pared by 0 bases and J by 3 bases, with 7 bases of the junction left unmatched. The CDR3 runs 16 residues. The germline gives CDR1 DFQATT, CDR2 SNEGSKA (reference sequence). Here the CDR3 DNA reads TGCAGTGCTAGAGATGCCCCACTAGCGGGAAAAGAGACCCAGTACTTC. It translates to CSARDAPLAGKETQYF.

This clonotype was found a few times. Here the CDR3 reads CASNPTSGYNEQFF. In DNA form, the CDR3 reads TGTGCCAGCAATCCGACTAGCGGGTACAATGAGCAGTTCTTC. This chain joins TRBV7-9 and TRBJ2-1, with 10 bases aligning to TRBD2. CDR1 and CDR2 from the germline V gene are SEHNR and FQNEAQ (reference sequence). This CDR3 has 14 amino acids. V dropped 7 bases and J dropped 4; count of bases not matched to a gene: 4.

This clonotype was observed a few times. The V gene is TRBV19, the J gene TRBJ2-1; 12 bases are shared with TRBD2. V lost 5 bases and J lost 5; bases outside the gene matches: 7. This CDR3 has 16 residues. Germline lookup yields CDR1 LNHDA and CDR2 SQIVND (reference sequence). CDR3: CASSLQLAGGHNEQFF. CDR3 nucleotide sequence: TGTGCCAGTAGTTTGCAACTAGCGGGAGGCCACAATGAGCAGTTCTTC. Supplemented by reference TRBV19 and TRBJ2-1, the full variable domain reads DGGITQSPKYLFRKEGQNVTLSCEQNLNHDAMYWYRQDPGQGLRLIYYSQIVNDFQKGDIAEGYSVSREKKESFPLTVTSAQKNPTAFYLCASSLQLAGGHNEQFFGPGTRLTVL.

This rearrangement joins TRBV27 to TRBJ2-7, with D perhaps TRBD1 (6 bases). The CDR3 length is 14 residues. The germline V gene encodes CDR1 MNHEY and CDR2 SMNVEV (reference sequence). The ends were cut back, 8 bases at V and 2 bases at J, with 16 bases in the middle. CDR3 residues: CASGTGTFAYEQYF. The CDR3 coding sequence is TGTGCCAGCGGTACCGGGACATTCGCCTACGAGCAGTACTTC.

This clonotype showed up many times. The gene calls are TRBV29-1 and TRBJ2-7; possible D gene TRBD2, 6 bases. The V end lost 6 bases, the J end lost 7 bases, and 16 bases lay between the germline ends. This CDR3 region has 12 residues. Germline values: CDR1 SQVTM, CDR2 ANQGSEA. The CDR3 is CSVLEGTLEQYF. CDR3 DNA: TGCAGCGTCCTGGAGGGTACTCTGGAGCAGTACTTC.

This clonotype has ten or more counts. The V gene is TRBV5-1, the J gene TRBJ1-2; D ambiguous. CDR3 size: 15 residues. V lost 0 bases and J 5 bases, leaving 14 bases between the germline ends. Germline assignment: CDR1 SGHRS and CDR2 YFSETQ. In nucleotides, the CDR3 is TGCGCCAGCAGCTTGGCCCACAGCTTAGCATATGGCTACACCTTC. Its translation is CASSLAHSLAYGYTF. The full variable domain, in which reference TRBV5-1 and TRBJ1-2 provide the parts outside the CDR3, is KAGVTQTPRYLIKTRGQQVTLSCSPISGHRSVSWYQQTPGQGLQFLFEYFSETQRNKGNFPGRFSGRQFSNSRSEMNVSTLELGDSALYLCASSLAHSLAYGYTFGSGTRLTVV.

This clonotype was seen repeatedly, ten times or more. The chain carries TRBV20-1 and TRBJ2-1; 8 nucleotides agree with TRBD2. Germline V gene data show CDR1 as DFQATT and CDR2 as SNEGSKA (reference sequence). The junction had 13 bases not matched to a gene; V was cut back by 7 bases and J by 8 bases. This CDR3 is 14 amino acids long. CDR3 region: CSGRMPSGRYEQFF. CDR3 nucleotide sequence: TGCAGTGGTAGGATGCCCAGCGGGAGATATGAGCAGTTCTTC.

The chain recombines TRBV29-1 with TRBJ2-1, with 9 positions matching TRBD2. CDR1 is SQVTM, CDR2 ANQGSEA, per germline. CDR3 length: 14 amino acids. Trimming cost V 6 bases and J 5 bases; bases outside gene matches: 8. DNA of the CDR3: TGCAGCGTCATACCTAGCGGGAAGAACAATGAGCAGTTCTTC. Encoded protein: CSVIPSGKNNEQFF.

This clonotype was picked up many times. The rearrangement uses TRBV4-1 and TRBJ2-5; perhaps TRBD1 as D (5 bases). Deletions cut 1 base from V and 4 bases from J, with 7 bases between. CDR3 length: 13 residues. The germline V gene has CDR1 MGHRA and CDR2 YSYEKL. CDR3 in DNA: TGCGCCAGCAGCCAAGTAGGGGCAGAGACCCAGTACTTC. Translated, it gives CASSQVGAETQYF.

The chain joins TRBV24-1 to TRBJ2-3, with TRBD2 identical over 11 bases. V was pared by 3 bases and J by 8 bases, with 15 bases of the junction left unmatched. Per germline, CDR1 KGHDR and CDR2 SFDVKD. This CDR3 comprises 18 residues. CDR3 loop: CATSDHSGLAAAPGTQYF. CDR3 in DNA: TGTGCCACCAGTGATCACTCGGGACTAGCGGCAGCCCCAGGTACGCAGTATTTT.

The V gene is TRBV12-3 or TRBV12-4, the J gene TRBJ2-6, with 9 positions matching TRBD1. This CDR3 spans 19 amino acids. V gave up 0 bases and J gave up 3 bases; unmatched junction bases: 9. Written as DNA, the CDR3 is TGTGCCAGCAGTTTAGCGGGAGACAGGGGGGAGAATGGGGCCAACGTCCTGACTTTC. Protein sequence: CASSLAGDRGENGANVLTF.

V usage is TRBV20-1 and J usage is TRBJ2-5; D possibly corresponds to TRBD1 (5 bases). Trimming took off 5 bases at V and 3 bases at J, with 19 bases between the two ends. Per germline, CDR1 DFQATT and CDR2 SNEGSKA (reference sequence). The CDR3 consists of 15 residues. The DNA of the CDR3 is TGCAGTGCTCCAACCCCCAGGGTGATAAAAGAGACCCAGTACTTC. It codes for CSAPTPRVIKETQYF.

This clonotype was seen many times. This chain links TRBV29-1 with TRBJ2-1; TRBD2 matches 15 bases. In germline, CDR1 is SQVTM, CDR2 ANQGSEA. The CDR3 consists of 15 residues. With V trimmed by 3 bases and J by 4 bases, 1 base remained unmatched. CDR3 sequence reads: CSVEGLAGGYNEQFF. The CDR3 DNA follows: TGCAGCGTTGAGGGACTAGCGGGGGGTTACAATGAGCAGTTCTTC.

This clonotype was recorded a few times. The chain links TRBV28 to TRBJ2-1, with 10 bases aligning to TRBD2. The CDR3 runs to 14 residues. Germline CDR1 and CDR2: MDHEN and SYDVKM. The ends lost 6 bases at V and 6 bases at J; junction bases unmatched: 5. CDR3 sequence (DNA): TGTGCCAGCAGGTTGAGCGGGAGGGCCAATGAGCAGTTCTTC. The encoded protein is CASRLSGRANEQFF.

The V gene is TRBV29-1, the J gene TRBJ1-2, with D hard to call. Deletions cut 6 bases from V and 2 bases from J, with 10 bases between. Germline V gene data show CDR1 as SQVTM and CDR2 as ANQGSEA. The CDR3 has 12 residues. CDR3 loop: CSVGGLNYGYTF. The CDR3 DNA is TGCAGCGTGGGTGGCCTCAACTATGGCTACACCTTC.

The V and J genes are TRBV14 and TRBJ2-1; 10 bases are a match to TRBD2. Germline CDR1 and CDR2: SGHDN and FVKESK. The CDR3 runs 13 residues. Trimming at V came to 7 bases and at J to 8 bases, leaving 5 bases not matched to a gene. The CDR3 is CASKGLASDEQFF. The CDR3 DNA reads TGTGCCAGCAAGGGACTAGCGAGCGATGAGCAGTTCTTC. The full variable domain, completed using reference TRBV14 and TRBJ2-1, is EAGVTQFPSHSVIEKGQTVTLRCDPISGHDNLYWYRRVMGKEIKFLLHFVKESKQDESGMPNNRFLAERTGGTYSTLKVQPAELEDSGVYFCASKGLASDEQFFGPGTRLTVL.

Ten or more counts support this clonotype. This chain links TRBV20-1 with TRBJ2-1; TRBD2 matches 9 bases. CDR3 size: 13 residues. Germline trimming cut 4 bases from V and 9 bases from J; bases unmatched to any gene: 7. Germline V gene lookup returns CDR1 DFQATT and CDR2 SNEGSKA (reference sequence). DNA for the CDR3: TGCAGTGCTACTCCTAGCGGGATGGGTGAGCAGTTCTTC. Its protein is CSATPSGMGEQFF.

The V gene is TRBV18, the J gene TRBJ1-1; possibly TRBD1 for D (6 bases). Germline CDR1 KGHSH, CDR2 LQKENI. The CDR3 sequence is 15 residues long. With 5 bases removed from V and 4 bases from J, the gap between germline ends came to 17 bases. Written as DNA, the CDR3 is TGTGCCAGCTCATCCTCGACAGGAAGGAGCACTGAAGCTTTCTTT. Amino acids: CASSSSTGRSTEAFF.

The J gene is TRBJ2-7, the V gene TRBV10-3; D might be TRBD2 (6 bases). The CDR3 spans 14 residues. V was clipped by 4 bases and J by 5 bases, with 15 bases between them. CDR1 is ENHRY and CDR2 is SYGVKD in the germline V gene. DNA for the CDR3: TGTGCCATCAGTGGGGGACTCCCGAAGGACGAGCAGTACTTC. Protein: CAISGGLPKDEQYF.